The following is a T cell receptor (beta chain) sequence with its context. There is no known antigen for this receptor. Per-base quality was not reported, and no clone a single base away is much larger than it. In Seattle, one collaborating source enrolled patients while the infection was active and tracked those patients longitudinally over the course of disease. Each collaborating institution followed its own protocols to collect whole blood in K2EDTA tubes. For TCRbeta analysis, collaborator samples were shipped as frozen whole blood, as isolated PBMCs, or as DNA extracted from either sample type. TCRbeta CDR3 regions were amplified from genomic DNA using the immunoSEQ Assay, a bias-controlled multiplex PCR. Processing in the source paper ran as follows. The number of nucleated cells in each sample was estimated by amplification of reference gene primers within the assay. Sequence reads were collapsed and filtered to measure the absolute abundance of every unique TCRbeta CDR3 rearrangement. For each sample, productive Simpson clonality was calculated by taking the square root of Simpson's diversity index across productive rearrangements. TCRdb limited this immuneACCESS table to in-frame rearrangements with V and J called. A share of clones is missing; checked studies link under half to unresolved V genes, and the rest is unexplained. Clone size and the V and J calls come from that table; the DNA yielded D and trimming. Present in this sample are tens of thousands of clones, 87% of which were seen just once. Roughly a fifth of the sample is taken by the ten largest.

The CDR3 goes from the cysteine to the phenylalanine over 16 residues. Here the CDR3 DNA is all that survives: 48 bases in frame from base 1. V loses 1 base, J loses 0 bases, and the germline ends lie 10 bases apart. CDR1 SGHVS and CDR2 FQNEAQ were looked up in the germline V gene. This specimen comes from a study of blood T cell repertoires in COVID-19 (dated by TCRdb to the early 2020s). With regard to the full study: Collaborator samples came from the United States, Italy and Spain and covered acute and convalescent phases of COVID-19. The repertoires were released in a freely available public database meant as a resource for research on the immune response to SARS-CoV-2. The material from the prospective study consisted of cDNA or gDNA derived from T cells, B-cell-depleted T cells, or PBMCs. Where HLA class I and class II types were available, the types were taken from metadata supplied by the sample provider, not from assay-based typing. Samples were obtained from the ongoing ImmuneRACE study (first 160 participants) and from 1,254 subjects provided by 6 global collaborators. The sample metadata nearly always contained a de-identified subject ID, COVID-19 status, age in years and sex. Subjects who had been exposed to COVID-19, were actively infected with it, or had recovered from it provided the deeply sampled blood TCRbeta repertoires that made up the dataset.

What the authors observed across the whole study: How much clinical and demographic metadata was included differed by source and by participant, and the metadata was provided uncurated.

This receptor was taken from a woman of 80 years or more with COVID-19, enrolled during active disease. Here the chain combines TRBV7-8 and TRBJ1-3, with no confidently assigned D gene. The material sequenced was peripheral blood. The bases read TGTGCCAGCAGCTTAGTAGAACGAAGCTCTGGAAACACCATATATTTT. This is translated as CASSLVERSSGNTIYF.